This T cell receptor beta chain is drawn from a study of T cells after posttransplantation cyclophosphamide. Notes on the study in general: Donor CD8+ memory clones often dominated recipient blood repertoires at later times.

Assay used: immunoSEQ multiplex PCR; TCRdb lists only in-frame clones, some missing. Here the sample spans tens of thousands of clones, just over 85% being singletons. V dropped 6 bases and J dropped 6; count of bases not matched to a gene: 8. Germline lookup yields CDR1 MGHRA and CDR2 YSYEKL. This CDR3 has 15 residues. As concerns this clone: Its antigen remains unidentified.

The chain carries TRBV4-1 and TRBJ2-1, with 10 positions matching TRBD1. This clonotype was obtained from a man aged 30 to 45 with a blood cancer, CMV-positive, and with a related stem cell donor. Material for sequencing was PBMCs. As DNA, the CDR3 is TGCGCCAGCAGACCCGACAGGGGGCAAGGCAATGAGCAGTTCTTC. Residues: CASRPDRGQGNEQFF.